This T cell receptor beta chain originates from a study of T cell repertoires in cytomegalovirus infection. On the study more broadly: The authors relied on CMV epitopes, both recently identified HLA-C-restricted and well-studied HLA-B-restricted. General study points: Identification of carriers of CMV plus the relevant HLA was achieved through cumulative public TCR beta family frequency. Within the response measured ex vivo, HLA-C-restricted CMV-specific TCR beta clonotypes were dominant.

The CDR3 is made up of 17 amino acids. V lost 3 bases to trimming and J lost 5 bases; unmatched junction nucleotides: 13. CDR1 LNHDA and CDR2 SQIVND come from the germline V gene (reference sequence). TCRdb redid the calling of the reads with MiXCR, one entry per CDR3 protein. This table holds about 890,000 distinct CDR3 sequences, approximately 31% found once. This clonotype was counted only a few times. Its target is not known. Sample: cultured CD8+ T cells from PBMCs, taken from culture after CMV antigen stimulation. The rearrangement uses TRBV19 and TRBJ1-5, with 7 bases identical to TRBD1. This clonotype originated in a human donor in good health (CMV status not recorded). Some clones in this sample may be carry-over from other donors' samples. The DNA of the CDR3 is TGTGCCAGTAGTATCAGGAGAGGGGGCGTGCGGGATCAGCCCCAGCATTTT. Its translation: CASSIRRGGVRDQPQHF.